Below are 25 T cell receptor beta chains sequenced from a single sample in a study of CD8 T cells in Susac syndrome. After extraction with the RNeasy kit, about 0.45 to 1 ug of the RNA was reverse transcribed using random hexamers. MiXCR, applied by TCRdb to the immunoSEQ multiplex PCR reads, yields one record per CDR3 protein. Of roughly 120,000 distinct CDR3 sequences listed, approximately 95% are singletons. The sequencing input was CD8+ T cells from PBMCs. The receptors stem from a human donor with multiple sclerosis.

V and J are TRBV19 and TRBJ2-1, with TRBD1 matching 7 bases. The germline V gene has CDR1 LNHDA and CDR2 SQIVND (reference sequence). J was trimmed by 6 bases and V by 3 bases; bases with no gene match: 8. CDR3 length: 15 residues. CDR3 residues: CASSIRDRAPNEQFF. The CDR3 DNA follows: TGTGCCAGTAGTATCCGTGACAGGGCCCCCAATGAGCAGTTCTTC. Combining the CDR3 with reference TRBV19 and TRBJ2-1 gives the whole variable domain DGGITQSPKYLFRKEGQNVTLSCEQNLNHDAMYWYRQDPGQGLRLIYYSQIVNDFQKGDIAEGYSVSREKKESFPLTVTSAQKNPTAFYLCASSIRDRAPNEQFFGPGTRLTVL.

The chain couples TRBV30 to TRBJ1-5, with D uncertain. CDR1 and CDR2 from the germline V gene are GTSNPN and SVGIG (reference sequence). CDR3 length: 14 amino acids. Trimming shortened V by 0 bases and J by 7 bases, and 13 bases separated the two germline ends. CDR3 bases: TGTGCCTGGAGTGTAGGTGCAGAGAACCAGCCCCAGCATTTT. It yields the protein CAWSVGAENQPQHF.

The V gene is TRBV4-1, the J gene TRBJ2-7, with a tentative D call TRBD2 (6 bases). The CDR3 length is 15 residues. Germline CDR1 is MGHRA and CDR2 is YSYEKL. V lost 4 bases to trimming and J lost 4 bases, with 17 bases between them. The CDR3, as DNA: TGCGCCAGCAGCCCTTCAATGGGGGGTTCGTACGAGCAGTACTTC. Its protein product is CASSPSMGGSYEQYF.

The chain combines TRBV20-1 with TRBJ2-7, with D maybe TRBD1 (6 bases). CDR3 size: 12 residues. V was shortened by 0 bases and J by 7 bases, with 10 bases between the two germline ends. Germline V gene lookup returns CDR1 DFQATT and CDR2 SNEGSKA (reference sequence). The CDR3 DNA reads TGCAGTGCTAGAGATAGGACAGTGGAGCAGTACTTC. Encoded protein: CSARDRTVEQYF.

The chain combines TRBV4-1 with TRBJ2-2, with a possible D match to TRBD1 (6 bases). CDR1 and CDR2 (germline): MGHRA, YSYEKL. With 5 bases removed from V and 1 base from J, the gap between germline ends came to 8 bases. This CDR3 comprises 14 residues. This chain's CDR3 is CASSKGQNTGELFF. The CDR3 nucleotides are TGCGCCAGCAGCAAGGGACAGAACACCGGGGAGCTGTTTTTT.

Written as DNA, the CDR3 is TGTGCCAGCAGCTTGGTCGGGGGCCAAATTAAAGAGACCCAGTACTTC. Amino acid sequence: CASSLVGGQIKETQYF. This chain links TRBV5-6 with TRBJ2-5; D tentatively fits TRBD1 or TRBD2 (6 bases each). V shed 0 bases and J shed 3 bases, with 15 bases lying between them. There are 16 residues in the CDR3. CDR1 is SGHDT, CDR2 YYEEEE, per germline.

This rearrangement joins TRBV20-1 to TRBJ1-1, with TRBD1 identical over 7 bases. The CDR3 has 14 residues. In germline, CDR1 is DFQATT, CDR2 SNEGSKA (reference sequence). The V segment lost 6 bases and the J segment 0 bases; nucleotides outside the gene matches: 7. The CDR3 reads CSAGTDTMNTEAFF. Written as DNA, the CDR3 is TGCAGTGCCGGGACAGACACCATGAACACTGAAGCTTTCTTT.

This sequence joins TRBV20-1 and TRBJ2-2, with D possibly TRBD2 on 5 matching bases. With 0 bases removed from V and 0 bases from J, the gap between germline ends came to 14 bases. The CDR3 consists of 17 residues. Germline assignment: CDR1 DFQATT and CDR2 SNEGSKA (reference sequence). CDR3 residues: CSARDLSGPTNTGELFF. The CDR3 bases are TGCAGTGCTAGAGATCTAAGCGGCCCCACGAACACCGGGGAGCTGTTTTTT.

The V and J genes are TRBV14 and TRBJ1-1; D might be TRBD1 (5 bases). Between the trimmed V and J ends, which lost 0 bases and 10 bases, there was a span of 12 bases. The germline V gene has CDR1 SGHDN and CDR2 FVKESK. This CDR3 contains 13 residues. This CDR3 is CASSQDRRQRAFF. The CDR3 DNA is TGTGCCAGCAGCCAAGACCGTAGACAGAGAGCTTTCTTT.

The chain couples TRBV28 to TRBJ2-3; 9 bases map to TRBD2. Germline V lookup: CDR1 MDHEN, CDR2 SYDVKM. The CDR3 sequence is 14 residues long. V lost 6 bases to trimming and J lost 5 bases; unmatched junction nucleotides: 6. CDR3 coding DNA: TGTGCCAGCAGATTAGCGGGGGAGGTAGATACGCAGTATTTT. Translation gives CASRLAGEVDTQYF. The full variable domain, completed using reference TRBV28 and TRBJ2-3, is DVKVTQSSRYLVKRTGEKVFLECVQDMDHENMFWYRQDPGLGLRLIYFSYDVKMKEKGDIPEGYSVSREKKERFSLILESASTNQTSMYLCASRLAGEVDTQYFGPGTRLTVL.

The gene calls are TRBV28 and TRBJ1-3, with D possibly being TRBD1 (5 bases). This CDR3 is 16 amino acids long. The V end was cut by 5 bases, the J end by 4 bases, with 18 bases between. Germline CDR1 reads MDHEN; CDR2 reads SYDVKM. The CDR3 nucleotides read TGTGCCAGCAGTCGAAACCTCAGGGTTACCGGAAACACCATATATTTT. This translates into CASSRNLRVTGNTIYF.

The V gene is TRBV3-1, the J gene TRBJ2-1; weak D call: TRBD2 (5 bases). Germline V gene sequence: CDR1 LGHDT, CDR2 YNNKEL (reference sequence). The V gene lost 0 bases and the J gene lost 2 bases, with 8 bases spanning the gap. CDR3 length: 15 amino acids. As DNA, the CDR3 is TGTGCCAGCAGCCAAGATGGAGGTCCCTACAATGAGCAGTTCTTC. The encoded protein is CASSQDGGPYNEQFF.

CDR3 bases: TGTGCCAGCAGCTCCACTCGGGGGCCAGGCTACACCTTC. Translating it yields CASSSTRGPGYTF. The rearrangement links TRBV7-3 to TRBJ1-2; perhaps TRBD1 as D (6 bases). CDR3 length: 13 amino acids. V was cut by 4 bases and J by 8 bases, with 14 bases left in between. Germline V gives CDR1 SGHTA, CDR2 FQGTGA.

V gene TRBV20-1 combines with J gene TRBJ2-7; D possibly corresponds to TRBD1 (6 bases). This CDR3 has 14 residues. The ends were cut back, 5 bases at V and 2 bases at J, with 16 bases in the middle. Germline V gene data show CDR1 as DFQATT and CDR2 as SNEGSKA (reference sequence). DNA for the CDR3: TGCAGTGCTCGCCGGGCGGACAGCACCTACGAGCAGTACGTC. It yields the protein CSARRADSTYEQYV.

The chain is built from TRBV4-1 and TRBJ2-7; a weak D match, TRBD1 (6 bases). The CDR3 totals 14 residues. Trimming took off 1 base at V and 5 bases at J, with 12 bases between the two ends. Germline CDR1 MGHRA, CDR2 YSYEKL. The CDR3 sequence: CASSQATGMNEQYF. The DNA of the CDR3 is TGCGCCAGCAGCCAAGCTACAGGGATGAACGAGCAGTACTTC.

The rearrangement uses TRBV7-2 and TRBJ2-7, with 11 bases fitting TRBD2. Germline CDR1 and CDR2: SGHTA and FQGNSA. The J segment lost 7 bases and the V segment lost 5 bases, leaving 10 bases of the junction unmatched. The CDR3 spans 15 residues. CDR3 loop: CASSAPGTSGGEQYF. CDR3 in DNA: TGTGCCAGCAGCGCGCCCGGGACTAGCGGTGGGGAGCAGTACTTC.

This clonotype was observed a single time. The chain links TRBV18 to TRBJ2-3, with 15 bases lining up with TRBD2. Germline V gene data show CDR1 as KGHSH and CDR2 as LQKENI. There are 19 residues in the CDR3. V gave up 1 base and J gave up 5 bases; unmatched junction bases: 10. CDR3 amino acids: CASSPRGTSGGPFEDTQYF. In nucleotides, the CDR3 is TGTGCCAGCTCACCACGTGGGACTAGCGGGGGGCCGTTTGAAGATACGCAGTATTTT.

V is TRBV3-1 and J is TRBJ2-7; possible D gene TRBD2, 6 bases. The CDR3 totals 15 residues. Germline CDR1 LGHDT, CDR2 YNNKEL (reference sequence). V was pared by 0 bases and J by 3 bases, with 12 bases between. DNA of the CDR3: TGTGCCAGCAGCCAAGATAAGACTAGTTACTACGAGCAGTACTTC. Amino acids: CASSQDKTSYYEQYF.

Only one count was recorded for this clonotype. The rearrangement joins TRBV9 to TRBJ2-1, with 10 bases aligning to TRBD2. V trimming: 0 bases; J trimming: 8 bases; junction bases outside the gene matches: 8. The CDR3 runs to 16 residues. Germline V lookup: CDR1 SGDLS, CDR2 YYNGEE. The CDR3 sequence is CASSVVWLAGDHEQFF. The CDR3 DNA reads TGTGCCAGCAGCGTAGTCTGGCTAGCGGGAGACCATGAGCAGTTCTTC. Using reference TRBV9 and TRBJ2-1 for the parts outside the CDR3, the full variable domain is DSGVTQTPKHLITATGQRVTLRCSPRSGDLSVYWYQQSLDQGLQFLIQYYNGEERAKGNILERFSAQQFPDLHSELNLSSLELGDSALYFCASSVVWLAGDHEQFFGPGTRLTVL.

The chain uses TRBV28 and TRBJ1-6, with D possibly TRBD1 on 6 matching bases. CDR1 is MDHEN, CDR2 SYDVKM, per germline. Trimming took 3 bases from V and 4 from J, leaving 10 bases between them. The CDR3 runs to 15 residues. The CDR3 DNA reads as TGTGCCAGCAGTTTGGCAGGGACATATAATTCACCCCTCCACTTT. It is translated as CASSLAGTYNSPLHF. Variable domain in full (rest from reference TRBV28 and TRBJ1-6): DVKVTQSSRYLVKRTGEKVFLECVQDMDHENMFWYRQDPGLGLRLIYFSYDVKMKEKGDIPEGYSVSREKKERFSLILESASTNQTSMYLCASSLAGTYNSPLHFGNGTRLTVT.

The CDR3 nucleotides are TGTGCCAGCGAGAGCTCCTACGAGCAGTACGTC. Translating it yields CASESSYEQYV. The chain recombines TRBV7-9 with TRBJ2-7; D remains ambiguous. Trimming removed 8 bases from V and 0 bases from J, with 5 bases in between. This CDR3 has 11 amino acids. Germline-derived CDR1 and CDR2 are SEHNR and FQNEAQ (reference sequence).

The chain joins TRBV19 to TRBJ2-3; weak D call: TRBD2 (5 bases). V lost 3 bases, J lost 2 bases, and 9 bases lay in between. The CDR3 is made up of 14 amino acids. Germline assignment: CDR1 LNHDA and CDR2 SQIVND (reference sequence). The CDR3 loop is CASSMTTNTDTQYF. In nucleotides, the CDR3 is TGTGCCAGTAGTATGACTACAAACACAGATACGCAGTATTTT.

V is TRBV5-1 and J is TRBJ2-7; D is ambiguous. This CDR3 comprises 15 residues. Per germline, CDR1 SGHRS and CDR2 YFSETQ. Deletions cut 4 bases from V and 2 bases from J, with 16 bases between. The CDR3 sequence: CASSLGIGQAYEQYV. CDR3 DNA: TGCGCCAGCAGCCTCGGCATTGGGCAAGCCTACGAGCAGTACGTC.

The chain employs TRBV20-1 and TRBJ2-2; 8 nucleotides align to TRBD2. The CDR3 runs 17 residues. Germline-derived CDR1 and CDR2 are DFQATT and SNEGSKA (reference sequence). J gave up 3 bases and V 0 bases, and 9 bases lay outside the gene matches. DNA of the CDR3: TGCAGTGCTAGAGATCTTGAGAGCGGGAGTGACACCGGGGAGCTGTTTTTT. The encoded protein is CSARDLESGSDTGELFF.

This chain uses TRBV12-5 with TRBJ2-7, with a tentative D call TRBD2 (6 bases). V dropped 2 bases and J dropped 2 bases, with 16 bases sitting between them. The CDR3 contains 16 residues. CDR1 and CDR2 (germline): LGHNT, FRNRAP. The CDR3 DNA reads as TGTGCTAGTGGTTTGACGTCTCGCGGGGCGACCTACGAGCAGTACGTC. It specifies CASGLTSRGATYEQYV.